Listed below are T cell receptor beta chains from one sample, sequenced in a study of long-term antiretroviral therapy in people with HIV. TCRdb's table, derived via immunoSEQ multiplex PCR, lists solely in-frame clones and lacks some. The data contain 25,000 to 35,000 clones, 94% of them singletons. This sample comprised unsorted PBMCs, obtained about 7.4 years after starting antiretroviral therapy. Every receptor here comes from a man aged 50 to 60 with HIV. The CDR3 runs from the conserved cysteine through the conserved F or W. Size is omitted from some rows. Given values are once, few, many or a class for expanded clones.

j_gene,len,abundance,v_gene,CDR3aa
TRBJ2-3,15,.,TRBV19,CASSIGGGRADTQYF
TRBJ2-7,14,.,TRBV12-5,CASGLGTGGEEQYF
TRBJ1-1,11,few,TRBV7-2,CASSLDTQAFF
TRBJ1-5,16,.,TRBV19,CASSIMLGNGNQPQHF
TRBJ2-4,16,.,TRBV2,CASSGGERGAKNIQYF
TRBJ1-2,15,.,TRBV7-9,CASSTAGTKLYGYTF
TRBJ1-3,15,.,TRBV16,CASSPGQPSGNTIYF
TRBJ1-5,15,.,TRBV2,CASSEQEVSNQPQHF
TRBJ1-1,13,.,TRBV19,CASSIVSNTEAFF
TRBJ1-5,15,.,TRBV27,CASSLFGYSNQPQHF
TRBJ2-7,16,.,TRBV9,CASSVADREGRYEQYF
TRBJ2-1,12,.,TRBV7-6,CASSPGDNEQFF
TRBJ1-1,15,.,TRBV6-6,CASSYIQGANTEAFF
TRBJ1-5,15,.,TRBV4-1,CASSPSTGDNQPQHF
TRBJ2-2,13,.,TRBV12-5,CASGPIWAGELFF
TRBJ1-4,13,.,TRBV19,CASSPRTREKLFF
TRBJ1-2,13,.,TRBV10-1,CASSPGQGIGYTF